A selection of T cell receptor beta chains follows, all from one sample in a study of monozygotic twins with inflammatory bowel disease. Following a re-call of the 5' RACE reads, TCRdb has one entry per CDR3 protein and lacks DNA. This table lists approximately 160,000 distinct CDR3 sequences. Source material: blood. These receptor sequences come from a human donor with ulcerative colitis or Crohn's disease, or a healthy co-twin of an affected twin (not recorded which). CDR3s include the opening cysteine and the closing phenylalanine or tryptophan.

j_call v_call cdr3_length cdr3_aa
TRBJ2-3 TRBV12-3/TRBV12-4 17 CASSDGTSGRAADTQYF
TRBJ2-2 TRBV20-1 12 CSAMGGSGELFF
TRBJ2-7 TRBV20-1 15 CSALDSQRSPYEQYF
TRBJ2-2 TRBV5-1 16 CASRNGVGPNTGELFF
TRBJ2-1 TRBV18 16 CASSPPTSGRANEQFF
TRBJ2-2 TRBV7-9 15 CASSVGLAAFGELFF
TRBJ1-4 TRBV5-1 15 CASSFRGGTNEKLFF
TRBJ2-1 TRBV4-2 20 CASSQDSTGRGKHSYNEQFF
TRBJ2-2 TRBV5-6 16 CASSLVQLANTGELFF
TRBJ1-6 TRBV27 16 CASSPRPRGLGSPLHF
TRBJ1-5 TRBV19 14 CASKHREANQPQHF
TRBJ2-7 TRBV5-1 14 CASSSGTSGYEQYF
TRBJ2-2 TRBV2 18 CASSERGLAGVNTGELFF
TRBJ2-3 TRBV28 21 CASSLDPGLAGGPTPGDTQYF
TRBJ2-2 TRBV27 15 CASSRLAGVTGELFF
TRBJ2-1 TRBV5-1 14 CASSPGQSYNEQFF